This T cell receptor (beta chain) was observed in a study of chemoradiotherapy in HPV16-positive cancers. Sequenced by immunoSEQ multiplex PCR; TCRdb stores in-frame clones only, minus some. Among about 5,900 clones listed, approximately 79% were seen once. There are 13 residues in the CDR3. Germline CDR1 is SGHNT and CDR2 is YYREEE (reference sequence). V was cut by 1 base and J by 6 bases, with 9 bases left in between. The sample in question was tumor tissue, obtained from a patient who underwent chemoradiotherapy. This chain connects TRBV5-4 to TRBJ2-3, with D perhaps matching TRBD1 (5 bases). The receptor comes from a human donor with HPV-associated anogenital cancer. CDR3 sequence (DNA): TGTGCCAGCAGCTTGTGGGGCATCGATACGCAGTATTTT. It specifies CASSLWGIDTQYF.